The clone carrying this T cell receptor (beta chain) occurred a few times. The sample originates from a study of T cells in Graves' hyperthyroidism and ophthalmopathy. TCR beta CDR3 regions were amplified from RNA. In the first-round RT-PCR of the TCR CDR3, the HTBI primer set was used. One entry per CDR3 protein, called by TCRdb with MiXCR from the multiplex PCR reads. This sample has 660,000 or so distinct CDR3 sequences, with around 21% found just once. Germline CDR1 MNHNS, CDR2 SASEGT. CDR3 size: 13 residues. The V segment lost 6 bases and the J segment 4 bases; nucleotides outside the gene matches: 3.

This chain connects TRBV6-1 to TRBJ2-3; TRBD1 matches at 8 bases. Specimen: blood. The receptor comes from a young man with Graves' ophthalmopathy. CDR3 sequence reads: CASRGQGADTQYF. The DNA for the CDR3 is TGTGCCAGCAGAGGACAGGGCGCAGATACGCAGTATTTT.